The next 20 T cell receptor beta chains were all read from a single sample in a study of T cell changes during pregnancy in multiple sclerosis. Clones were read by immunoSEQ multiplex PCR, and TCRdb kept only the in-frame ones, dropping some. Seen here are fewer than 45,000 clones, 89% observed once, and the top ten hold roughly 0.5%. Sequenced here: CD4+ T cells from peripheral blood mononuclear cells, sampled in the first trimester of pregnancy. The receptor set was obtained from a female donor with multiple sclerosis, enrolled in a pregnancy study.

This clone has a handful of counts. The V and J genes are TRBV5-1 and TRBJ2-7, with 9 nucleotides matching TRBD2. This CDR3 is built from 16 residues. Trimming removed 4 bases from V and 7 bases from J; junction bases left unmatched: 15. CDR1 is SGHRS and CDR2 is YFSETQ in the germline V gene. CDR3: CASSPGLAVPLGEQYF. As DNA, the CDR3 is TGCGCCAGCAGCCCGGGACTAGCAGTCCCCCTTGGGGAGCAGTACTTC.

The chain couples TRBV5-1 to TRBJ1-6; 7 positions agree with TRBD1. In germline, CDR1 is SGHRS, CDR2 YFSETQ. Trimming took 5 bases from V and 5 from J; bases not matched to a gene: 10. This CDR3 comprises 16 residues. CDR3 loop: CASRFSGGGDNSPLHF. The DNA for the CDR3 is TGCGCCAGCAGGTTCAGTGGAGGGGGCGATAATTCACCCCTCCACTTT.

The chain carries TRBV6-1 and TRBJ1-2; 7 nucleotides align to TRBD1. After removal of 0 bases from V and 5 bases from J, the junction contained 6 bases not matched to a gene. The CDR3 totals 15 residues. Germline CDR1 and CDR2: MNHNS and SASEGT. The CDR3 loop is CASSEASGQEYGYTF. In nucleotides, the CDR3 is TGTGCCAGCAGTGAAGCCAGTGGACAGGAGTATGGCTACACCTTC.

The gene calls are TRBV2 and TRBJ1-3; D might be TRBD1 (5 bases). Per the germline V gene, CDR1 is SNHLY and CDR2 is FYNNEI. V lost 6 bases to trimming and J lost 0 bases, with 9 bases between them. The CDR3 runs to 14 residues. The CDR3 bases are TGTGCCAGCAGGGCGACAGTCTCTGGAAACACCATATATTTT. Protein product: CASRATVSGNTIYF.

The chain recombines TRBV19 with TRBJ2-7, with no clear D. Germline values: CDR1 LNHDA, CDR2 SQIVND (reference sequence). The ends were cut back, 6 bases at V and 3 bases at J, with 18 bases in the middle. CDR3 length: 15 residues. The CDR3 coding sequence is TGTGCCAGTAGGCTGGTTATGATGAGTGGCTACGAGCAGTACTTC. Its translation is CASRLVMMSGYEQYF.

The chain combines TRBV6-1 with TRBJ1-4, with TRBD1 identical over 7 bases. The CDR3 runs to 13 residues. V lost 8 bases and J lost 8; bases outside the gene matches: 8. The germline V gene encodes CDR1 MNHNS and CDR2 SASEGT. The CDR3 protein is CASLSTGDEKLFF. CDR3 bases: TGTGCCAGCCTTAGTACAGGGGACGAAAAACTGTTTTTT.

The rearrangement joins TRBV20-1 to TRBJ2-3; D gene uncertain. The CDR3 runs 11 residues. The germline V and J ends were trimmed by 4 bases and 7 bases, with 9 bases remaining between them. Germline lookup yields CDR1 DFQATT and CDR2 SNEGSKA (reference sequence). CDR3 protein: CSATDLNTQYF. Here the CDR3 DNA reads TGCAGTGCTACAGATTTAAATACGCAGTATTTT.

The chain carries TRBV30 and TRBJ1-4, with a possible D match to TRBD1 (5 bases). CDR1 and CDR2 from the germline V gene are GTSNPN and SVGIG (reference sequence). Trimming took off 3 bases at V and 6 bases at J, with 11 bases between the two ends. The CDR3 extends over 13 amino acids. The CDR3 nucleotides are TGTGCCTGGAGGGGAAGACAGCATGAAAAACTGTTTTTT. This codes for CAWRGRQHEKLFF.

V usage is TRBV6-1 and J usage is TRBJ1-1; TRBD1 is a possible D gene (6 bases). The CDR3 consists of 15 residues. V lost 5 bases and J lost 1, with 14 bases in between. Germline V gives CDR1 MNHNS, CDR2 SASEGT. The CDR3 region has the DNA TGTGCCAGCAGTACGCCACAGGGCACGAACACTGAAGCTTTCTTT. This codes for CASSTPQGTNTEAFF.

The genes are TRBV5-4 and TRBJ2-5; no firm D call. The CDR3 has 13 amino acids. The germline V gene has CDR1 SGHNT and CDR2 YYREEE (reference sequence). Between the trimmed V and J ends, which lost 2 bases and 4 bases, there was a span of 9 bases. CDR3 protein: CASSFGTRETQYF. The CDR3 DNA sequence: TGTGCCAGCAGCTTCGGTACCCGAGAGACCCAGTACTTC.

The chain combines TRBV7-8 with TRBJ2-1, with 13 bases identical to TRBD2. V trimming: 1 base; J trimming: 5 bases; junction bases outside the gene matches: 2. This CDR3 is built from 16 residues. Germline-derived CDR1 and CDR2 are SGHVS and FQNEAQ. The CDR3 DNA reads as TGTGCCAGCAGCTTAGTGGGACTAGCGGGAAACAATGAGCAGTTCTTC. Protein product: CASSLVGLAGNNEQFF.

This clone was counted a single time. CDR3 in DNA: TGCGCCAGCAGCGCCCGTTCGGGGGGCGGCGTGAACACTGAAGCTTTCTTT. Residues: CASSARSGGGVNTEAFF. The genes are TRBV5-1 and TRBJ1-1; D is possibly TRBD1 (6 bases). Trimming took 4 bases from V and 0 from J, leaving 19 bases between them. The CDR3 is 17 amino acids. CDR1 and CDR2 (germline): SGHRS, YFSETQ. The whole variable domain, remainder taken from reference TRBV5-1 and TRBJ1-1, is KAGVTQTPRYLIKTRGQQVTLSCSPISGHRSVSWYQQTPGQGLQFLFEYFSETQRNKGNFPGRFSGRQFSNSRSEMNVSTLELGDSALYLCASSARSGGGVNTEAFFGQGTRLTVV.

This clone was seen only once. The chain couples TRBV18 to TRBJ1-4; D is unresolved. V was shortened by 2 bases and J by 2 bases, with 12 bases between the two germline ends. The germline V gene encodes CDR1 KGHSH and CDR2 LQKENI. CDR3 size: 16 residues. In DNA, the CDR3 is TGTGCCAGCTCACCAAGAGAGGTTGGGACTAATGAAAAACTGTTTTTT. It translates to CASSPREVGTNEKLFF.

The chain carries TRBV6-1 and TRBJ2-3; 9 positions agree with TRBD1. V gave up 6 bases and J gave up 8 bases; unmatched junction bases: 6. CDR1 and CDR2 (germline): MNHNS, SASEGT. CDR3 length equals 13 residues. CDR3 protein: CASSRDREGTQYF. DNA of the CDR3: TGTGCCAGCAGCAGGGACAGGGAGGGTACGCAGTATTTT.

V gene TRBV6-5 combines with J gene TRBJ2-3; D is undetermined. The germline gives CDR1 MNHEY, CDR2 SVGAGI. CDR3 length: 13 residues. V dropped 5 bases and J dropped 9 bases, with 15 bases sitting between them. The CDR3 loop is CASSPEPTRTQYF. The CDR3 region has the DNA TGTGCCAGCAGTCCCGAGCCGACGAGGACGCAGTATTTT.

The V and J genes are TRBV6-6 and TRBJ1-4, with D maybe TRBD1 (6 bases). Trimming stripped 7 bases from V and 8 bases from J, with 17 bases between. The germline CDR1 and CDR2 sequences are MNHNY and SVGAGI (reference sequence). The CDR3 loop spans 14 amino acids. CDR3 nucleotides: TGTGCCAGCACCCGCCCGGGCCAGGGGGAAAAACTGTTTTTT. It encodes CASTRPGQGEKLFF.

The rearrangement links TRBV7-3 to TRBJ2-7; D is unclear. V dropped 5 bases and J dropped 1 base, with 15 bases sitting between them. The germline gives CDR1 SGHTA, CDR2 FQGTGA. CDR3 length equals 15 residues. For the CDR3, the DNA is TGTGCCAGCAGCCCCGACGCAGGTCGGTCCTACGAGCAGTACTTC. This translates into CASSPDAGRSYEQYF.

V is TRBV6-5 and J is TRBJ1-1; 11 nucleotides line up with TRBD1. V shed 2 bases and J 9 bases; nucleotides not matched to a gene: 5. This CDR3 is built from 14 residues. CDR1 is MNHEY, CDR2 SVGAGI, per germline. CDR3: CASSYGTGGFQAFF. The CDR3 DNA is TGTGCCAGCAGTTACGGGACAGGGGGATTCCAAGCTTTCTTT.

The chain recombines TRBV27 with TRBJ2-7; no clear D. V was cut by 5 bases and J by 3 bases, with 11 bases left in between. The germline V gene encodes CDR1 MNHEY and CDR2 SMNVEV (reference sequence). CDR3 size: 13 residues. CDR3 loop: CASSPGFYYEQYF. The CDR3 region has the DNA TGTGCCAGCAGTCCGGGTTTCTACTACGAGCAGTACTTC.

V is TRBV28 and J is TRBJ2-4; TRBD2 agrees at 11 bases. Germline values: CDR1 MDHEN, CDR2 SYDVKM. CDR3 length: 18 amino acids. The V segment lost 5 bases and the J segment 4 bases; nucleotides outside the gene matches: 13. The CDR3 loop is CASSLGQRLAGRKNIQYF. CDR3 sequence (DNA): TGTGCCAGCAGTCTAGGACAGCGACTAGCGGGGAGAAAAAACATTCAGTACTTC.